A single T cell receptor (beta chain) is shown here with its context. Its antigen remains unknown. This CDR3 has 12 residues. The germline CDR1 and CDR2 sequences are SQVTM and ANQGSEA. V was shortened by 4 bases and J by 6 bases, with 11 bases between the two germline ends. These data come from a study of shared clonotypes between healthy human individuals. Study background: Per donor, three plates held CD4 naive cells, three held CD4 memory, two held CD8 naive and one held CD8 memory.

Study-wide findings and caveats: Sequencing depth was predicted to influence how clonotypes are shared among donors. Clonotype sharing across a few donors was observed for around 5.1% of naive CD4 clonotypes.

The assay was immunoSEQ multiplex PCR, and TCRdb's table has in-frame clones only and misses some. This table has about 2 million clones, about 95% appearing once. The TCR sequence derives from a man aged 18 to 30 in good health. This chain uses TRBV29-1 with TRBJ2-3; no clear D gene. The sample consisted of naive CD4+ T cells sorted from blood. The subset is: CD45RA+ positively selected. The CDR3 spells CSVVVVGDTQYF. The CDR3 DNA is TGCAGCGTTGTAGTAGTTGGTGATACGCAGTATTTT.